This T cell receptor (beta chain) stems from a study of control samples from healthy donors and cancer patients (dated by TCRdb to about 2020). Concerning this clone: It has no known antigen specificity. It has no much larger one-base neighbor in the sample; base qualities were not kept.

As encoded in the germline V gene, CDR1 is MNHEY while CDR2 is SVGAGI. Unmatched junction bases come to 9, with V trimmed by 7 bases and J by 7 bases. Taken from cysteine to phenylalanine, the CDR3 has 14 residues. The retained sequence is limited to the CDR3, 42 bases, with the frame set at the first base. Libraries were made using the immunoSEQ multiplex PCR assay. The table comes from immuneACCESS by way of TCRdb, which keeps in-frame sequences with V and J called. Part of the clones is missing from these tables; in studies checked, under half for an unresolved V gene and the rest for unknown reasons. The sample includes around 97,000 clones, with more than 85% observed a single time. The ten largest make up about 19% of the sample.

The V gene is TRBV6-5 and the J gene is TRBJ2-7; TRBD2 fits 11 bases in the junction. Material for sequencing was PBMCs. The clonotype comes from a man in his fifties or sixties with lung cancer. The CDR3 sequence is CASTSSGGTQEQYF. The DNA sequence is as follows: TGTGCCAGCACCTCTAGCGGGGGGACTCAGGAGCAGTACTTC.